This TCR beta chain was documented in a study of control samples from healthy donors and cancer patients. The length of the CDR3 is 13 residues. Trimming took off 7 bases at V and 1 base at J, with 11 bases between the two ends. Germline values: CDR1 WSHSY, CDR2 SAAADI. The method was immunoSEQ multiplex PCR; TCRdb's version includes in-frame clones alone and lacks a portion of them. Among approximately 24,000 clones listed, about 81% were seen once. The sequence came from a man between 60 and 75 years old with colorectal cancer. This chain links TRBV10-2 with TRBJ2-7; D is unresolved. Sequenced: PBMCs. CDR3 residues: CASTLGFSYEQYF. CDR3 sequence (DNA): TGCGCCAGCACTCTGGGGTTTTCCTACGAGCAGTACTTC.